This is a list of T cell receptor beta chains from one sample in a study of OX40 agonist ivuxolimab in advanced cancers. Repertoires were generated with immunoSEQ multiplex PCR, while TCRdb's copy carries only in-frame clones and drops some. The profile shows roughly 45,000 clones, over 65% of them singletons. The material was CD4+ or CD8+ T cells sorted from blood, obtained in a trial of the OX40 agonist ivuxolimab. These receptors all come from an adult with an advanced solid tumor such as melanoma, head and neck, liver or kidney cancer. Both conserved end residues are trimmed from each CDR3. Fields, in order: V gene, J gene, CDR3 protein.

TRBV27	TRBJ2-3	ASSLGTPWASDTQY
TRBV6-1	TRBJ2-1	ASSSYSYNEQF
TRBV4-1	TRBJ1-1	ASSQDVGANTEAL
TRBV7-6	TRBJ2-7	ASSYTSEQY
TRBV7-2	TRBJ2-3	ASSRTGGAGDTQY
TRBV14	TRBJ1-6	ASSSNRDRVSPLH
TRBV6-5	TRBJ1-4	ASSRDGSWEKLF
TRBV6-1	TRBJ2-4	ASSERLGGQPKY
TRBV4-1	TRBJ1-3	ASSQKWWGSGNTIY
TRBV10-1	TRBJ2-5	ASSPGLVLQETQY
TRBV5-1	TRBJ1-2	ASSLRDISTDGYT
TRBV6-5	TRBJ2-2	ASQAGVTNTGELF
TRBV7-9	TRBJ2-1	ASSFGLEQF
TRBV5-4	TRBJ2-7	ASSASGLDLYEQY